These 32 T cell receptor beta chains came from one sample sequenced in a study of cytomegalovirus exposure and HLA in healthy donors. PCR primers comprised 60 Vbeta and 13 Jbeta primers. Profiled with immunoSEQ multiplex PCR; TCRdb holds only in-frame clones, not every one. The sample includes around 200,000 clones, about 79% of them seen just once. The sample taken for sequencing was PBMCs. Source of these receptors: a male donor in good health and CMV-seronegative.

The CDR3 bases are TGTGCCAGCAGTGAAGTTCCGGGGGTGGCAGATACGCAGTATTTT. This translates into CASSEVPGVADTQYF. V gene TRBV6-1 combines with J gene TRBJ2-3; a possible D gene is TRBD2 (6 bases). V was trimmed by 1 base and J by 4 bases, leaving 12 bases between them. CDR1 is MNHNS and CDR2 is SASEGT in the germline V gene. This CDR3 has 15 amino acids.

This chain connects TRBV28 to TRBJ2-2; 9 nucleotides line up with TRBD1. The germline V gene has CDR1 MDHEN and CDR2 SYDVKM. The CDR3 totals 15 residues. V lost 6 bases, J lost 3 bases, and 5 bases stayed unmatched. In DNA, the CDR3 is TGTGCCAGCAGCCCGGGACAGGGTTACACCGGGGAGCTGTTTTTT. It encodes CASSPGQGYTGELFF.

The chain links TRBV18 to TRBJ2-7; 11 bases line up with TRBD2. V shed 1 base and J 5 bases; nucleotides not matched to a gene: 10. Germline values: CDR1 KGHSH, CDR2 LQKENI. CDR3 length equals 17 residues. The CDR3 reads CASSPLGLAGGWHEQYF. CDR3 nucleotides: TGTGCCAGCTCACCACTCGGTCTAGCGGGGGGTTGGCACGAGCAGTACTTC. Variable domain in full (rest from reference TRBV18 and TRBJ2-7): NAGVMQNPRHLVRRRGQEARLRCSPMKGHSHVYWYRQLPEEGLKFMVYLQKENIIDESGMPKERFSAEFPKEGPSILRIQQVVRGDSAAYFCASSPLGLAGGWHEQYFGPGTRLTVT.

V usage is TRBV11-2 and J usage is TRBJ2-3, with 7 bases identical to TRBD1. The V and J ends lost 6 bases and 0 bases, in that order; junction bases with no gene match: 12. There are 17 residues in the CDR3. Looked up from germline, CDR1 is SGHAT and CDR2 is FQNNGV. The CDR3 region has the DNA TGTGCCAGCAGGAGACAGGGATGGACTCTGAGCACAGATACGCAGTATTTT. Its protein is CASRRQGWTLSTDTQYF.

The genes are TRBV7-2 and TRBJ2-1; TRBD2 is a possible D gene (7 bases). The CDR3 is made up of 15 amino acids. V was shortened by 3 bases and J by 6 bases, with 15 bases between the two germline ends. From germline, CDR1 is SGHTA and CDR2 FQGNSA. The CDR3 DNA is TGTGCCAGCAGCTTTTCCGGGGGAGGGGGCAATGAGCAGTTCTTC. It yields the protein CASSFSGGGGNEQFF. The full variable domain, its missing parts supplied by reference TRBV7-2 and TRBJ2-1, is GAGVSQSPSNKVTEKGKDVELRCDPISGHTALYWYRQSLGQGLEFLIYFQGNSAPDKSGLPSDRFSAERTGGSVSTLTIQRTQQEDSAVYLCASSFSGGGGNEQFFGPGTRLTVL.

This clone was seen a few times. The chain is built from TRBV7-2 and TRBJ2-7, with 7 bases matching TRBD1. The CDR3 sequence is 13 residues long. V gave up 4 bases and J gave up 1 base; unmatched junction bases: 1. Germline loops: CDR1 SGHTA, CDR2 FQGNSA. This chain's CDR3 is CASSSTGSYEQYF. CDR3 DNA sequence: TGTGCCAGCAGCTCGACAGGGTCCTACGAGCAGTACTTC.

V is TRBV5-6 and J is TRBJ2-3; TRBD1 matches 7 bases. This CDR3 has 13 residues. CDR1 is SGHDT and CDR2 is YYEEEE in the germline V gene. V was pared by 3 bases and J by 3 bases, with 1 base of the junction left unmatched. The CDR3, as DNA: TGTGCCAGCAGCTGGGGACAGACAGATACGCAGTATTTT. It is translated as CASSWGQTDTQYF.

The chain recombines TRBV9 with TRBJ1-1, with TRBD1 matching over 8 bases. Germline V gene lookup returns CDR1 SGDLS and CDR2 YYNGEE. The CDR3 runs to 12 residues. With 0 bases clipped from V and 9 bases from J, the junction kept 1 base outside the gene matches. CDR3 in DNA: TGTGCCAGCAGCGTAGGGACAGGGAAAGCTTTCTTT. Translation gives CASSVGTGKAFF.

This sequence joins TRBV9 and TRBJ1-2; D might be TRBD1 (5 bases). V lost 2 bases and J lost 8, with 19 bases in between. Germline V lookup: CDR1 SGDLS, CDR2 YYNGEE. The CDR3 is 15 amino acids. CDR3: CASSVRGGGADGYTF. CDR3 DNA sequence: TGTGCCAGCAGCGTCCGCGGAGGAGGGGCTGACGGCTACACCTTC.

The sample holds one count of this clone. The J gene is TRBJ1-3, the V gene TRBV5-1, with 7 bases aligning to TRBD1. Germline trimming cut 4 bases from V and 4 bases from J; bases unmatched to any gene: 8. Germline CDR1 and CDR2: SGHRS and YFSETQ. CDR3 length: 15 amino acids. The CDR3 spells CASSDTGAEGNTIYF. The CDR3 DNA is TGCGCCAGCAGCGACACAGGGGCGGAAGGAAACACCATATATTTT. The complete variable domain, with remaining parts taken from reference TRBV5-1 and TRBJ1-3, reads KAGVTQTPRYLIKTRGQQVTLSCSPISGHRSVSWYQQTPGQGLQFLFEYFSETQRNKGNFPGRFSGRQFSNSRSEMNVSTLELGDSALYLCASSDTGAEGNTIYFGEGSWLTVV.

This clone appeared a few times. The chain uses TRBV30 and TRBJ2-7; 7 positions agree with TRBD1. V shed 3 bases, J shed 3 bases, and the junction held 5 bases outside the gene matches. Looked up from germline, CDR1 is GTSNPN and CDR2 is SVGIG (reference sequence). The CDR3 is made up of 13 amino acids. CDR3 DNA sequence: TGTGCCTGGAGAGCCGACAGGGACTACGAGCAGTACTTC. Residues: CAWRADRDYEQYF.

This chain's CDR3 is CASSLGGRGANVLTF. Here the CDR3 DNA reads TGTGCCAGCAGCTTGGGGGGGCGTGGGGCCAACGTCCTGACTTTC. V is TRBV7-2 and J is TRBJ2-6; a possible D gene is TRBD2 (7 bases). V dropped 3 bases and J dropped 3 bases, with 9 bases sitting between them. The germline CDR1 and CDR2 sequences are SGHTA and FQGNSA. The CDR3 has 15 residues. The variable domain in full, completed from reference TRBV7-2 and TRBJ2-6, reads GAGVSQSPSNKVTEKGKDVELRCDPISGHTALYWYRQSLGQGLEFLIYFQGNSAPDKSGLPSDRFSAERTGGSVSTLTIQRTQQEDSAVYLCASSLGGRGANVLTFGAGSRLTVL.

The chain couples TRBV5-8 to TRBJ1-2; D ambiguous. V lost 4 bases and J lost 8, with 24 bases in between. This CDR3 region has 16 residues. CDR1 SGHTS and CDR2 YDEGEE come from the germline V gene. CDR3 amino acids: CASSPTRRRSGRGYTF. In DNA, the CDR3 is TGTGCCAGCAGCCCAACACGTCGGCGGTCCGGGAGGGGCTACACCTTC.

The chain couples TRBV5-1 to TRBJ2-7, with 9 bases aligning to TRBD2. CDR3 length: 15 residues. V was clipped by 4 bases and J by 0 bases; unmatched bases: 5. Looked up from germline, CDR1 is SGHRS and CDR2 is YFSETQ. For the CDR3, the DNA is TGCGCCAGCAGCAAAAGCGGGGGGACCTCCTACGAGCAGTACTTC. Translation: CASSKSGGTSYEQYF. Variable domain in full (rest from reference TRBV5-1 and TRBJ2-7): KAGVTQTPRYLIKTRGQQVTLSCSPISGHRSVSWYQQTPGQGLQFLFEYFSETQRNKGNFPGRFSGRQFSNSRSEMNVSTLELGDSALYLCASSKSGGTSYEQYFGPGTRLTVT.

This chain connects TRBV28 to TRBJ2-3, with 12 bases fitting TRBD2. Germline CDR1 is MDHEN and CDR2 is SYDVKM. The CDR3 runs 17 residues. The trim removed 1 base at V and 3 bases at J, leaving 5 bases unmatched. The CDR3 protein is CASSLSTSGRKTDTQYF. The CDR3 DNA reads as TGTGCCAGCAGTTTATCCACTAGCGGGAGGAAAACAGATACGCAGTATTTT.

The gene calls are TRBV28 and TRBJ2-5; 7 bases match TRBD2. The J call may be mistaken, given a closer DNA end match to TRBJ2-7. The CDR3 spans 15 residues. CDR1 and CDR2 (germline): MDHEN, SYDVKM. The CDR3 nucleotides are TGTGCCAGCAGTTGGGGGGGAGGTTCGTCCTACGAGCAGTACTTC. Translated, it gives CASSWGGGSSYEQYF.

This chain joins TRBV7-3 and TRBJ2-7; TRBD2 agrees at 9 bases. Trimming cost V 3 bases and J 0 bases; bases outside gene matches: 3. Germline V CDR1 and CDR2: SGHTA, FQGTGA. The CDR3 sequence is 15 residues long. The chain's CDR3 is CASSFSGGSSYEQYF. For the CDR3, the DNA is TGTGCCAGCAGCTTTAGCGGGGGTAGCTCCTACGAGCAGTACTTC.

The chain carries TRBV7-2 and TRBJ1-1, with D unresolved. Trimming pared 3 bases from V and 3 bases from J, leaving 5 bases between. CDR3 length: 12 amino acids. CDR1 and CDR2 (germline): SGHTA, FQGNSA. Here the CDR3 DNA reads TGTGCCAGCAGCTTTTCGGACACTGAAGCTTTCTTT. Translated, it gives CASSFSDTEAFF.

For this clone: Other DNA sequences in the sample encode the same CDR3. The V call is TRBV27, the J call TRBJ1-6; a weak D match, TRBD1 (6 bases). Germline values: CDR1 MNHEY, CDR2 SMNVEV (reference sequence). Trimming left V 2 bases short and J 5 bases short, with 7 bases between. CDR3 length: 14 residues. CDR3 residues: CASSLQGNNSPLHF. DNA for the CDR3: TGTGCCAGCAGTTTACAGGGGAATAATTCACCCCTCCACTTT.

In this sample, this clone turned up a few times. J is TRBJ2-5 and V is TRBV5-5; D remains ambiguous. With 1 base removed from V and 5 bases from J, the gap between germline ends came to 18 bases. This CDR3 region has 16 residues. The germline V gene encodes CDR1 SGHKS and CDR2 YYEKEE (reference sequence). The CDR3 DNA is TGTGCCAGCAGCTTGTTCCCCTTGAGTAGCCGGGAGACCCAGTACTTC. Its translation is CASSLFPLSSRETQYF.

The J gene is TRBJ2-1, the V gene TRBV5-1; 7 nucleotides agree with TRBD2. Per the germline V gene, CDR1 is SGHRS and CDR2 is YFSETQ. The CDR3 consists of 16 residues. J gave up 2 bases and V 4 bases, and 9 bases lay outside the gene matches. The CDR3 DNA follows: TGCGCCAGCAGCCTACCCTCTAGCGGTACCTACAATGAGCAGTTCTTC. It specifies CASSLPSSGTYNEQFF.

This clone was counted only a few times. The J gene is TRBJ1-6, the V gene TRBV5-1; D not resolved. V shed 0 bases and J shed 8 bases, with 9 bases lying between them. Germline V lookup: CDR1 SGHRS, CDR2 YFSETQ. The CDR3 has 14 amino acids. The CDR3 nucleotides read TGCGCCAGCAGCTTGGCCGCTAGAGATTCACCCCTCCACTTT. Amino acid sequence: CASSLAARDSPLHF.

This CDR3 reads CASSSRHPDLSSYNSPLHF. CDR3 coding DNA: TGCGCCAGCAGCTCAAGACACCCGGACTTGAGCTCCTATAATTCACCCCTCCACTTT. The V and J genes are TRBV5-1 and TRBJ1-6; D is undetermined. Trimming left V 3 bases short and J 0 bases short, with 19 bases between. The CDR3 consists of 19 residues. Germline V lookup: CDR1 SGHRS, CDR2 YFSETQ.

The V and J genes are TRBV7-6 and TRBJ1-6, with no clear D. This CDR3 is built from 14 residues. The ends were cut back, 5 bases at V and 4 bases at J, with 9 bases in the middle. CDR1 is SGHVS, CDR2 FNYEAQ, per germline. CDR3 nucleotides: TGTGCCAGCAGCATCCAAGCTTATAATTCACCCCTCCACTTT. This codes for CASSIQAYNSPLHF.

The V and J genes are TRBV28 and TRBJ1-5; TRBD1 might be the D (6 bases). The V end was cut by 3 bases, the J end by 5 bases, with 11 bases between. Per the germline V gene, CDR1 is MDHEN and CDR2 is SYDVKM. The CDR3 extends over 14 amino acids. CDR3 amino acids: CASSLQGSHQPQHF. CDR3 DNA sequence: TGTGCCAGCAGTTTGCAGGGGAGTCATCAGCCCCAGCATTTT.

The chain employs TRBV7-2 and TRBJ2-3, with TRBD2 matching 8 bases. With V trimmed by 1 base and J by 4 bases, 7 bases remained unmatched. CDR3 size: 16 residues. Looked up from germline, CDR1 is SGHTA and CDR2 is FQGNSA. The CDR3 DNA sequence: TGTGCCAGCAGCTTAGTAGCGGGGTCCAGGGCAGATACGCAGTATTTT. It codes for CASSLVAGSRADTQYF.

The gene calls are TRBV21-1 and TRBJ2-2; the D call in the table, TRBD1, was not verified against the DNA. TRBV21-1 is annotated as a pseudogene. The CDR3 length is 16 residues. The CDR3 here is CASSKGGRKNTGELFF. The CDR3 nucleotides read TGTGCCAGCAGCAAAGGGGGCAGAAAGAACACCGGGGAGCTGTTTTTT.

The CDR3 here is CATSRGQGANNEQFF. The CDR3 DNA sequence: TGTGCCACCAGCAGGGGGCAGGGGGCGAACAATGAGCAGTTCTTC. This chain joins TRBV15 and TRBJ2-1, with TRBD1 matching 8 bases. From germline, CDR1 is LNHNV and CDR2 YYDKDF (reference sequence). The CDR3 is 15 residues long. V lost 3 bases and J lost 5; bases outside the gene matches: 6.

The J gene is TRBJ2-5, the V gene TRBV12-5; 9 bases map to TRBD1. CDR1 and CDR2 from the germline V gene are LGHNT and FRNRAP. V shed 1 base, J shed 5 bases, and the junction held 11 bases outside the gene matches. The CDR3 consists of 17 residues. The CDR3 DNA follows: TGTGCTAGTGGTTTGGAGCACGTACAGGGGGCGGGGGAGACCCAGTACTTC. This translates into CASGLEHVQGAGETQYF.

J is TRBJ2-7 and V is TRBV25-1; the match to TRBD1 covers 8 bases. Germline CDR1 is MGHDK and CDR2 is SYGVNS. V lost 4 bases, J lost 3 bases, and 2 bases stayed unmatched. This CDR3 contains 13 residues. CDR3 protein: CASSVTGGYEQYF. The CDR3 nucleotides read TGTGCCAGCAGTGTTACAGGGGGCTACGAGCAGTACTTC.

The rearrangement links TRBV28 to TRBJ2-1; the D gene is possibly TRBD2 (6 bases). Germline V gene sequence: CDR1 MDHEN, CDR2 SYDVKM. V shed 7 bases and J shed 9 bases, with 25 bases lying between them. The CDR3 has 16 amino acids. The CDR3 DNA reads TGTGCCAGCACCTTGCGAGTGGCGGGGACCGCGGGTGAGCAGTTCTTC. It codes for CASTLRVAGTAGEQFF. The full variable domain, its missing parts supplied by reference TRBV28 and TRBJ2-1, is DVKVTQSSRYLVKRTGEKVFLECVQDMDHENMFWYRQDPGLGLRLIYFSYDVKMKEKGDIPEGYSVSREKKERFSLILESASTNQTSMYLCASTLRVAGTAGEQFFGPGTRLTVL.

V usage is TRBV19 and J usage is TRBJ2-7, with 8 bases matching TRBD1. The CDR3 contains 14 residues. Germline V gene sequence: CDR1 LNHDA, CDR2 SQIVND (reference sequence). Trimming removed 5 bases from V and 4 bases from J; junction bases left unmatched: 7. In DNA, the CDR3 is TGTGCCAGTAGTCTCGGGACAGGAACTTACGAGCAGTACTTC. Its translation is CASSLGTGTYEQYF.